These T cell receptor beta chains were read from a single sample in a study of T cell repertoires in cytomegalovirus infection. TCRdb ran MiXCR on the reads and lists one entry per CDR3 protein. This sample has a few hundred thousand distinct CDR3 sequences, with 17% found just once. Sequenced input: PBMCs. The receptors come from a human donor in good health (CMV status not recorded). Some clones in this sample may be carry-over from other donors' samples. Both conserved end residues are part of each CDR3. Each record gives: D gene, J gene, clone size, V gene, CDR3 DNA, CDR3 protein. The D gene is left open where the match is weak. A clone size is listed for some rows: how often the clone was seen (once, few, many), or a class if it is expanded.

D gene: TRBD1; J gene: TRBJ2-3; clone size: many; V gene: TRBV7-2; CDR3 DNA: TGTGCCAGCAGCCGGGTGGGACAGGGGGTTGATACGCAGTATTTT; CDR3 protein: CASSRVGQGVDTQYF
D gene: -; J gene: TRBJ2-1; clone size: -; V gene: TRBV19; CDR3 DNA: TGTGCCAGTAACGACCTAAGCTCCTACAATGAGCAGTTCTTC; CDR3 protein: CASNDLSSYNEQFF
D gene: -; J gene: TRBJ1-4; clone size: many; V gene: TRBV7-2; CDR3 DNA: TGTGCCAGCAGCTTAGGGGAGGCTAATGAAAAACTGTTTTTT; CDR3 protein: CASSLGEANEKLFF
D gene: TRBD2; J gene: TRBJ2-1; clone size: many; V gene: TRBV19; CDR3 DNA: TGTGCCAGTAGCACGCCAGCGGGGGGAGAGAGGTGGGATGAGCAGTTCTTC; CDR3 protein: CASSTPAGGERWDEQFF
D gene: -; J gene: TRBJ2-6; clone size: -; V gene: TRBV19; CDR3 DNA: TGTGCCAGTAGTTTCCCCGGAGACTCTGGGGCCAACGTCCTGACTTTC; CDR3 protein: CASSFPGDSGANVLTF
D gene: TRBD1; J gene: TRBJ2-7; clone size: -; V gene: TRBV28; CDR3 DNA: TGTGCCAGCACGACAGGGGGTAGCGAGCAGTACTTC; CDR3 protein: CASTTGGSEQYF
D gene: -; J gene: TRBJ1-2; clone size: -; V gene: TRBV7-6; CDR3 DNA: TGTGCCAGCAGCTCCAGTGGGGCAGTCTCCTATGGCTACACCTTC; CDR3 protein: CASSSSGAVSYGYTF
D gene: -; J gene: TRBJ1-6; clone size: few; V gene: TRBV5-4; CDR3 DNA: TGTGCCAGCAGCTTGGTAGGGACTTCTAATTCACCCCTCCACTTT; CDR3 protein: CASSLVGTSNSPLHF
D gene: -; J gene: TRBJ2-5; clone size: -; V gene: TRBV28; CDR3 DNA: TGTGCCAGCAGAACCCCCGAGGGGGGACGAGAGACCCAGTACTTC; CDR3 protein: CASRTPEGGRETQYF
D gene: -; J gene: TRBJ1-2; clone size: few; V gene: TRBV6-1; CDR3 DNA: TGTGCCAGCAGGGTCATCGCGGGATCAGAATACACCTTC; CDR3 protein: CASRVIAGSEYTF
D gene: TRBD2; J gene: TRBJ2-7; clone size: few; V gene: TRBV28; CDR3 DNA: TGTGCCAGCAGTTTATTCGGGGGGTACTACGAGCAGTACTTC; CDR3 protein: CASSLFGGYYEQYF
D gene: -; J gene: TRBJ1-1; clone size: many; V gene: TRBV6-2/TRBV6-3; CDR3 DNA: TGTGCCAGCAGTTACGGTGGCGGAGGGGTCACTGAAGCTTTCTTT; CDR3 protein: CASSYGGGGVTEAFF
D gene: TRBD1; J gene: TRBJ2-7; clone size: few; V gene: TRBV6-5; CDR3 DNA: TGTGCCAGCACGGGGGACAGGGGGCACTCCTACGAGCAGTACTTC; CDR3 protein: CASTGDRGHSYEQYF
D gene: -; J gene: TRBJ1-1; clone size: -; V gene: TRBV20-1; CDR3 DNA: TGCAGCTCCCTCGAACGGGGGAACATGAACACTGAAGCTTTCTTT; CDR3 protein: CSSLERGNMNTEAFF
D gene: TRBD2; J gene: TRBJ2-7; clone size: few; V gene: TRBV15; CDR3 DNA: TGTGCCACCAGCAGACCGGGACTAGGGACCTACGAGCAGTACTTC; CDR3 protein: CATSRPGLGTYEQYF
D gene: -; J gene: TRBJ1-2; clone size: -; V gene: TRBV5-1; CDR3 DNA: TGCGCCAGCAGCTTCAGTCCGGCCAACTATGGCTACACCTTC; CDR3 protein: CASSFSPANYGYTF
D gene: TRBD1; J gene: TRBJ2-7; clone size: few; V gene: TRBV29-1; CDR3 DNA: TGCAGCGTTAGTAACAGGGGCTACGAGCAGTACTTC; CDR3 protein: CSVSNRGYEQYF
D gene: -; J gene: TRBJ1-1; clone size: few; V gene: TRBV6-5; CDR3 DNA: TGTGCCAGCAGACCTTTGACCGCGGGGGACACTGAAGCTTTCTTT; CDR3 protein: CASRPLTAGDTEAFF